Following are 28 T cell receptor beta chains from one sample sequenced in a study of Graves' ophthalmopathy and Graves' hyperthyroidism. RNA transcripts were the source from which TCR beta CDR3 regions were amplified. First-round RT-PCR with HTBI primers preceded a second-round multiplex PCR. TCRdb re-called the multiplex PCR reads with MiXCR, one entry per CDR3 protein. The sample yields hundreds of thousands of distinct CDR3 sequences, approximately 15% seen once. The specimen sequenced was peripheral blood. The receptor source for this set is a woman aged 18-29 years with stable Graves' hyperthyroidism.

This clonotype has at least ten counts. The chain couples TRBV6-1 to TRBJ1-2; the D gene is possibly TRBD1 (5 bases). V was clipped by 9 bases and J by 7 bases, with 15 bases between them. Germline V gives CDR1 MNHNS, CDR2 SASEGT. This CDR3 spans 12 amino acids. CDR3 sequence: CASRDPGRGYTF. CDR3 nucleotides: TGTGCCAGTCGGGACCCCGGCCGTGGCTACACCTTC.

The sample holds many counts of this clonotype. The chain links TRBV11-2 to TRBJ1-2; no firm D call. This CDR3 is 16 amino acids long. With 5 bases removed from V and 3 bases from J, the gap between germline ends came to 19 bases. Germline values: CDR1 SGHAT, CDR2 FQNNGV. The CDR3 nucleotides are TGTGCCAGCAGCGGTACCGTCCTCGGATCACACTATGGCTACACCTTC. Its translation is CASSGTVLGSHYGYTF. The full variable domain, in which reference TRBV11-2 and TRBJ1-2 provide the parts outside the CDR3, is EAGVAQSPRYKIIEKRQSVAFWCNPISGHATLYWYQQILGQGPKLLIQFQNNGVVDDSQLPKDRFSAERLKGVDSTLKIQPAKLEDSAVYLCASSGTVLGSHYGYTFGSGTRLTVV.

This clonotype was counted at least ten times. This chain joins TRBV11-1 and TRBJ1-6; no definite D call. Trimming pared 2 bases from V and 14 bases from J, leaving 13 bases between. The V gene's germline CDR1 is SGHAT and CDR2 FQDESV (reference sequence). This CDR3 contains 13 residues. In nucleotides, the CDR3 is TGTGCCAGCAGCTTACTTTCGGTAGGAGCCCTCCACTTT. This sequence encodes CASSLLSVGALHF.

This clonotype was recorded many times. The rearrangement uses TRBV12-3 or TRBV12-4 and TRBJ1-1; 7 bases fit TRBD1. The CDR3 loop spans 16 amino acids. Trimming took 3 bases from V and 1 from J; bases not matched to a gene: 8. Here the CDR3 reads CASSFRQAGGNTEAFF. The CDR3 DNA reads as TGTGCCAGCAGTTTCAGGCAAGCAGGGGGGAACACTGAAGCTTTCTTT.

This chain uses TRBV5-1 with TRBJ2-5; 10 nucleotides agree with TRBD2. Per germline, CDR1 SGHRS and CDR2 YFSETQ. The CDR3 is 16 residues long. V was clipped by 0 bases and J by 4 bases; unmatched bases: 6. The CDR3 is CASSLGVAGGRETQYF. The CDR3 DNA sequence: TGCGCCAGCAGCTTGGGGGTAGCGGGGGGACGAGAGACCCAGTACTTC.

This clonotype was counted between two and nine times. The chain is built from TRBV24-1 and TRBJ2-5; 9 bases align to TRBD1. The CDR3 runs 15 residues. J lost 4 bases, V lost 4 bases, and 6 bases had no gene match. Germline V gives CDR1 KGHDR, CDR2 SFDVKD. The CDR3 protein is CATSDPGQGGETQYF. The DNA of the CDR3 is TGTGCCACCAGTGACCCGGGACAGGGAGGAGAGACCCAGTACTTC.

This clonotype has at least ten counts. J is TRBJ1-2 and V is TRBV20-1; 8 bases fit TRBD1. After removal of 3 bases from V and 1 base from J, the junction contained 7 bases not matched to a gene. The length of the CDR3 is 15 residues. Germline V gene data show CDR1 as DFQATT and CDR2 as SNEGSKA (reference sequence). The CDR3 here is CSASAGTGDNYGYTF. For the CDR3, the DNA is TGCAGTGCTAGCGCCGGGACAGGTGATAACTATGGCTACACCTTC.

V usage is TRBV28 and J usage is TRBJ2-5; D perhaps matches TRBD2 (6 bases). V was trimmed by 10 bases and J by 2 bases, leaving 23 bases between them. Germline lookup yields CDR1 MDHEN and CDR2 SYDVKM. The CDR3 extends over 16 amino acids. The CDR3 loop reads CATTRGRGNRQETQYF. The CDR3 DNA is TGTGCCACTACTCGGGGACGGGGGAATAGACAAGAGACCCAGTACTTC.

In this sample, this clonotype turned up many times. The gene calls are TRBV19 and TRBJ1-6, with D perhaps matching TRBD1 (6 bases). The CDR3 totals 15 residues. Germline CDR1 is LNHDA and CDR2 is SQIVND (reference sequence). V was shortened by 6 bases and J by 9 bases, with 18 bases between the two germline ends. CDR3 in amino acids: CASSNKGGSGSPLHF. The CDR3 DNA sequence: TGTGCCAGTAGCAATAAGGGGGGGTCGGGTTCACCCCTCCACTTT.

This clonotype was picked up many times. The chain joins TRBV12-3 or TRBV12-4 to TRBJ1-1; D gene uncertain. The CDR3 has 13 residues. V lost 4 bases to trimming and J lost 3 bases, with 9 bases between them. The CDR3 spells CASSSGIYTEAFF. Here the CDR3 DNA reads TGTGCCAGCAGTTCGGGTATTTACACTGAAGCTTTCTTT.

This clonotype has a handful of counts. The gene calls are TRBV4-1 and TRBJ1-2; D is ambiguous. Trimming shortened V by 0 bases and J by 4 bases, and 12 bases separated the two germline ends. This CDR3 is 15 amino acids long. Looked up from germline, CDR1 is MGHRA and CDR2 is YSYEKL. Written as DNA, the CDR3 is TGCGCCAGCAGCCAAGAGTCGTGGAGGAGCTATGGCTACACCTTC. Encoded protein: CASSQESWRSYGYTF.

This clonotype was recorded at least ten times. A read error is likely, as this CDR3 ends without the conserved phenylalanine or tryptophan. This chain links TRBV24-1 with TRBJ1-1, with TRBD1 as a possible D gene (6 bases). Germline lookup yields CDR1 KGHDR and CDR2 SFDVKD. The V end was cut by 9 bases, the J end by 1 base, with 11 bases between. The CDR3 consists of 13 residues. The CDR3 DNA reads TGTGCCACCTCCGTAGGGGGGAACACTGAAGCTTTCTCT. Translated, it gives CATSVGGNTEAFS.

This clonotype was detected many times. The rearrangement links TRBV9 to TRBJ2-5; D possibly corresponds to TRBD1 (6 bases). V was clipped by 4 bases and J by 5 bases, with 15 bases between them. CDR1 is SGDLS and CDR2 is YYNGEE in the germline V gene. The CDR3 loop spans 14 amino acids. In nucleotides, the CDR3 is TGTGCCAGCAGCTACAGGGTGATTGGGGAGACCCAGTACTTC. Its protein product is CASSYRVIGETQYF.

In its sample, this clonotype was seen a few times. V is TRBV9 and J is TRBJ1-6; D may be TRBD1 (6 bases). CDR1 SGDLS and CDR2 YYNGEE come from the germline V gene. The length of the CDR3 is 16 residues. V was trimmed by 0 bases and J by 7 bases, leaving 14 bases between them. The CDR3 nucleotides are TGTGCCAGCAGCGTAGAGTCAGGACAGAGAAATTCACCCCTCCACTTT. Its translation is CASSVESGQRNSPLHF. The full variable domain, with the rest looked up from reference TRBV9 and TRBJ1-6, is DSGVTQTPKHLITATGQRVTLRCSPRSGDLSVYWYQQSLDQGLQFLIQYYNGEERAKGNILERFSAQQFPDLHSELNLSSLELGDSALYFCASSVESGQRNSPLHFGNGTRLTVT.

V usage is TRBV6-2 or TRBV6-3 and J usage is TRBJ2-7; weak D call: TRBD2 (7 bases). CDR1 MNHEY and CDR2 SVGEGT come from the germline V gene. The CDR3 extends over 17 amino acids. Trimming removed 1 base at V and 4 bases at J, with 20 bases between. The CDR3 protein is CASSYLPLTGGRYEQYF. Written as DNA, the CDR3 is TGTGCCAGCAGTTACTTGCCACTCACCGGGGGGCGTTACGAGCAGTACTTC.

There are a few counts of this clonotype. This chain connects TRBV7-9 to TRBJ2-2; D remains ambiguous. Per germline, CDR1 SEHNR and CDR2 FQNEAQ (reference sequence). There are 12 residues in the CDR3. V was trimmed by 5 bases and J by 5 bases, leaving 6 bases between them. The CDR3, as DNA: TGTGCCAGCAGCCACCCTACCGGGGAGCTGTTTTTT. Translation gives CASSHPTGELFF.

This clonotype has at least ten counts. The chain carries TRBV7-9 and TRBJ1-2; D possibly corresponds to TRBD1 (6 bases). The CDR3 length is 14 residues. V dropped 4 bases and J dropped 4 bases, with 13 bases sitting between them. Per germline, CDR1 SEHNR and CDR2 FQNEAQ (reference sequence). CDR3: CASSSQGWLYGYTF. The CDR3 DNA reads TGTGCCAGCAGCTCGCAGGGGTGGCTCTATGGCTACACCTTC.

The chain joins TRBV28 to TRBJ2-5, with D maybe TRBD2 (5 bases). Germline values: CDR1 MDHEN, CDR2 SYDVKM. The CDR3 consists of 14 residues. The ends were cut back, 3 bases at V and 5 bases at J, with 13 bases in the middle. CDR3: CASSLGSPWETQYF. The CDR3, as DNA: TGTGCCAGCAGTTTGGGGAGTCCATGGGAGACCCAGTACTTC.

Concerning this clonotype itself: Germline and junction disagree at one end, which may indicate a read error. J is TRBJ2-5 and V is TRBV27; 11 positions match TRBD1. This CDR3 spans 15 amino acids. The germline V gene has CDR1 MNHEY and CDR2 SMNVEV (reference sequence). CDR3 sequence (DNA): TGTGCCAGCAGTTCCTGGGGGACAGGGGGAGAGACCCAGTGCTTC. Amino acids: CASSSWGTGGETQCF.

This clonotype has at least ten counts. V is TRBV6-1 and J is TRBJ2-7, with D unresolved. This CDR3 contains 14 residues. V was clipped by 2 bases and J by 5 bases, with 13 bases between them. Germline CDR1 reads MNHNS; CDR2 reads SASEGT. The CDR3 loop is CASSESGEVDEQYF. The DNA for the CDR3 is TGTGCCAGCAGTGAATCCGGAGAAGTAGACGAGCAGTACTTC.

This clonotype came up many times. J is TRBJ1-5 and V is TRBV12-3 or TRBV12-4; the match to TRBD1 covers 8 bases. The CDR3 spans 16 residues. V gave up 1 base and J gave up 5 bases; unmatched junction bases: 7. The DNA of the CDR3 is TGTGCCAGCAGTTTAGGACCCCCAGGGGGCTATCAGCCCCAGCATTTT. As protein: CASSLGPPGGYQPQHF.

Comments on this clonotype: A much larger clone lies a single base off, so this may be a read error. The J gene is TRBJ1-1, the V gene TRBV6-1; D remains ambiguous. V was cut by 5 bases and J by 7 bases, with 20 bases left in between. The CDR3 length is 15 residues. CDR1 and CDR2 from the germline V gene are MNHNS and SASEGT. CDR3 DNA sequence: TGTGCCAGCAGTCCCCACCGTCGGCGGAAAAATGAAGCTTTCTTT. Translating gives CASSPHRRRKNEAFF.

The CDR3 spells CSGGWDRNTEAFF. Here the CDR3 DNA reads TGCAGCGGGGGATGGGATCGGAACACTGAAGCTTTCTTT. This chain uses TRBV29-1 with TRBJ1-1; D is uncertain. The CDR3 contains 13 residues. CDR1 is SQVTM and CDR2 is ANQGSEA in the germline V gene. Trimming took off 7 bases at V and 1 base at J, with 13 bases between the two ends.

The chain carries TRBV6-1 and TRBJ1-6; 8 bases agree with TRBD1. This CDR3 has 15 residues. V gave up 4 bases and J gave up 10 bases; unmatched junction bases: 9. CDR1 is MNHNS, CDR2 SASEGT, per germline. CDR3: CASSAQGAGGSPLHF. The CDR3 nucleotides read TGTGCCAGCAGTGCCCAGGGGGCCGGAGGGTCACCCCTCCACTTT.

With respect to this clonotype: It is likely a read error, because the conserved phenylalanine at the end of the CDR3 is missing. This sequence joins TRBV12-3 or TRBV12-4 and TRBJ2-2, with D unclear. The ends were cut back, 6 bases at V and 4 bases at J, with 9 bases in the middle. CDR3 length: 13 amino acids. CDR3 DNA sequence: TGTGCCAGCAGGGGCTCGGGCACCGGGGAGCTGTTTTTG. Protein: CASRGSGTGELFL.

This clonotype showed up many times. The chain carries TRBV29-1 and TRBJ1-2, with 7 positions matching TRBD1. The CDR3 is made up of 13 amino acids. The junction had 10 bases not matched to a gene; V was cut back by 8 bases and J by 4 bases. From germline, CDR1 is SQVTM and CDR2 ANQGSEA. CDR3 in DNA: TGCAGCATTAGGGACAGCTCTGTCTATGGCTACACCTTC. Translated: CSIRDSSVYGYTF.

The chain uses TRBV18 and TRBJ1-1; no firm D call. The germline gives CDR1 KGHSH, CDR2 LQKENI. V was clipped by 3 bases and J by 3 bases, with 14 bases between them. The CDR3 covers 15 residues. CDR3: CASSPSNGLDTEAFF. The CDR3 DNA is TGTGCCAGCTCACCCTCGAACGGGTTGGACACTGAAGCTTTCTTT.

In this sample, this clonotype turned up many times. The rearrangement joins TRBV6-5 to TRBJ1-1; 8 bases map to TRBD1. The length of the CDR3 is 15 residues. J gave up 1 base and V 7 bases, and 8 bases lay outside the gene matches. Germline CDR1 is MNHEY and CDR2 is SVGAGI. The CDR3 region is CASIFSGGRNTEAFF. For the CDR3, the DNA is TGTGCCAGCATATTCTCAGGGGGCAGGAACACTGAAGCTTTCTTT.